The clone carrying this TCR beta chain was observed once. The antigen is undetermined. The sample is drawn from a study of shared clonotypes between healthy human individuals. Study-level findings and limits: Memory subsets had estimated richness that was generally smaller than that of naive subsets.

Researchers divided each subset's genomic DNA evenly across several immunoSEQ plates. Sequenced by immunoSEQ multiplex PCR; TCRdb stores in-frame clones only, minus some. The table records a few million clones, approximately 96% of them present only once. Among the donors, all were Caucasian adults who lived in Nashville, Tennessee. This TCR was sampled from a man between 18 and 29 years old in good health. Input material: naive CD4+ T cells sorted from blood. Subset defined: CD45RA+ positively selected.

This CDR3 reads CATSPGWWETQYF. CDR3 bases: TGTGCCACCTCCCCGGGGTGGTGGGAGACCCAGTACTTC. The chain uses TRBV19 and TRBJ2-5; D possibly corresponds to TRBD2 (5 bases). Germline V CDR1 and CDR2: LNHDA, SQIVND (reference sequence). The CDR3 contains 13 residues. V was clipped by 10 bases and J by 5 bases, with 17 bases between them.